This T cell receptor (beta chain) derives from a study of blood T cell repertoires in COVID-19. Across the study: COVID-19 samples, acute and convalescent, were from the United States, Italy and Spain.

V lost 3 bases and J lost 3, with 13 bases in between. The CDR3 covers 14 residues. Germline CDR1 is SGHKS and CDR2 is YYEKEE (reference sequence). This clone was observed a few times. In the original processing: Amplification with reference gene primers provided the estimates of nucleated cell counts. The table came from immunoSEQ multiplex PCR; TCRdb's copy has only in-frame clones and leaves some out. From that table come the V and J calls and clone size; the DNA was used to work out D and trimming. The sample lists about 55,000 clones; approximately 86% were seen once. This chain joins TRBV5-5 and TRBJ2-7, with a possible D match to TRBD1 (7 bases). This TCR was recovered from a man aged 35 to 55 with COVID-19, enrolled during active disease. The sequenced sample consisted of peripheral blood. CDR3 loop: CASSWTGGSYEQYF. The CDR3, as DNA: TGTGCCAGCAGCTGGACAGGAGGGAGCTACGAGCAGTACTTC.